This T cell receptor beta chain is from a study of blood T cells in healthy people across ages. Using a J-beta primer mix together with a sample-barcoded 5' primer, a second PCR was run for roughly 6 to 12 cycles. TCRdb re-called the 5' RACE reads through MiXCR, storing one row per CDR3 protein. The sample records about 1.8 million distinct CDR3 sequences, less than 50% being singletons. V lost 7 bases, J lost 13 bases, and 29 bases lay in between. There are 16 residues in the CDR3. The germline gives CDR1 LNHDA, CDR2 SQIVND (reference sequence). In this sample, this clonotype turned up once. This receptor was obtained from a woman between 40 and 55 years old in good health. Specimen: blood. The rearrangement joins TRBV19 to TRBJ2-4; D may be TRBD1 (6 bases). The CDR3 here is CASNRARTEIHNEQYF. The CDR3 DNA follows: TGTGCCAGTAACAGAGCCCGGACAGAAATACACAATGAGCAGTACTTC.